Below, one T cell receptor beta chain is given with its context. Its specificity is unknown. Other DNA sequences in the sample encode the same CDR3. The data were obtained in a study of shared clonotypes between healthy human individuals. Whole-study context: Aged between 18 and 49, the donors were two women and three men. Notes on the study in general: Despite large depth, rarefaction showed incomplete sorted-subset sequencing.

Sequencing was performed with immunoSEQ multiplex PCR; in TCRdb, only in-frame clones are kept and a portion is missing. This sample carries 2 million to 3 million clones, more than 85% of them seen once, and the ten largest clones take 0.36%. Germline V lookup: CDR1 SGHAT, CDR2 FQNNGV. V shed 1 base and J shed 4 bases, with 4 bases lying between them. The CDR3 consists of 12 residues. The sequence was collected from a man aged 18 to 29 in good health. Some clones in this sample may be carry-over from other donors' samples. This chain uses TRBV11-2 with TRBJ2-5, with D hard to call. The sequenced material came from naive CD4+ T cells from PBMCs. The sample's subset: CD45RA+ positively selected. CDR3: CASSLAGETQYF. CDR3 DNA: TGTGCCAGCAGCTTAGCCGGAGAGACCCAGTACTTC.